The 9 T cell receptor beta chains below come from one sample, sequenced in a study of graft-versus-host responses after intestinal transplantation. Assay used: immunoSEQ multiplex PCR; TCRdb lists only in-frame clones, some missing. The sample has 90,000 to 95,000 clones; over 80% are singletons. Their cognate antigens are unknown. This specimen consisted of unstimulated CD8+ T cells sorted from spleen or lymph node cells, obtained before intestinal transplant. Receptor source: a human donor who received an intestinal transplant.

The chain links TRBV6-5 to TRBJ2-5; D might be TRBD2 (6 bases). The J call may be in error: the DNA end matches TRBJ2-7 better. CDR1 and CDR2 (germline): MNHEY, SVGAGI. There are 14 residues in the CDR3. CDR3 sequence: CASSYFGAGYEQYF. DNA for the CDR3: TGTGCCAGCAGTTACTTTGGGGCGGGATACGAGCAGTACTTC.

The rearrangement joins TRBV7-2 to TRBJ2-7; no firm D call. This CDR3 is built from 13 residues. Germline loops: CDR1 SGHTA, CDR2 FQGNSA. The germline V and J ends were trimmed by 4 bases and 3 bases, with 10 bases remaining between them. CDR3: CASSSPIDYEQYF. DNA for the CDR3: TGTGCCAGCAGCTCTCCGATAGACTACGAGCAGTACTTC.

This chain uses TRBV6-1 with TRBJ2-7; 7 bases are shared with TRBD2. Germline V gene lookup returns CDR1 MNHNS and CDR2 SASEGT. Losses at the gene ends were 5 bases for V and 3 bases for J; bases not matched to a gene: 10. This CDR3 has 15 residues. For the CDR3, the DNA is TGTGCCAGCAGTTCCTTAGATAGGGAGGGCTACGAGCAGTACTTC. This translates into CASSSLDREGYEQYF.

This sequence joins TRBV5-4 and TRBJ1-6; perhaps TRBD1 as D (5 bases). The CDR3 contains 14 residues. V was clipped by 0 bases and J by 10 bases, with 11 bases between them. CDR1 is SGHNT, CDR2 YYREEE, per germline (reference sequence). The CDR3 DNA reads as TGTGCCAGCAGCTTGGCGAGGGGAGAATCACCCCTCCACTTT. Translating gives CASSLARGESPLHF. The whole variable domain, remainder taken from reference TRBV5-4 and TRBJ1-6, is ETGVTQSPTHLIKTRGQQVTLRCSSQSGHNTVSWYQQALGQGPQFIFQYYREEENGRGNFPPRFSGLQFPNYSSELNVNALELDDSALYLCASSLARGESPLHFGNGTRLTVT.

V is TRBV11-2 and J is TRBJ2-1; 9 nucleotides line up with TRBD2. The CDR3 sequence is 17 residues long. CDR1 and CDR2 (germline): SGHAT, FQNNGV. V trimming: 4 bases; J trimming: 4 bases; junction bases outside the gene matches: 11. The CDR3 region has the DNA TGTGCCAGCAGCTCGACTGCGGGGGGGCTGGGGTACAATGAGCAGTTCTTC. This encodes CASSSTAGGLGYNEQFF. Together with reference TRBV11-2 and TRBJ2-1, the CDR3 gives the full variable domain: EAGVAQSPRYKIIEKRQSVAFWCNPISGHATLYWYQQILGQGPKLLIQFQNNGVVDDSQLPKDRFSAERLKGVDSTLKIQPAKLEDSAVYLCASSSTAGGLGYNEQFFGPGTRLTVL.

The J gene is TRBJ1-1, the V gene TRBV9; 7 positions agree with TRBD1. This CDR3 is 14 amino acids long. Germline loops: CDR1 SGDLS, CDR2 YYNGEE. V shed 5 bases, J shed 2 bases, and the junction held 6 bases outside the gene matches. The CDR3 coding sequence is TGTGCCAGCAGGACCGGAGGGGGCAACACTGAAGCTTTCTTT. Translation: CASRTGGGNTEAFF.

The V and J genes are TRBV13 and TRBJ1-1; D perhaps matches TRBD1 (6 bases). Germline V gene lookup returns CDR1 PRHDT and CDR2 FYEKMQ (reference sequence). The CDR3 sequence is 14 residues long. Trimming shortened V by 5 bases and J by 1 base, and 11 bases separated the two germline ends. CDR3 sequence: CASSLGGRNTEAFF. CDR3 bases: TGTGCCAGCAGCCTCGGGGGGCGGAACACTGAAGCTTTCTTT.

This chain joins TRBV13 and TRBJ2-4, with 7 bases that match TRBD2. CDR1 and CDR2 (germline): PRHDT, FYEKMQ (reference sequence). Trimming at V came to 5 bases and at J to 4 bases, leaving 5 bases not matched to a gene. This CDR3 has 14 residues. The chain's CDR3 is CASSPMGGKNIQYF. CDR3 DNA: TGTGCCAGCAGCCCGATGGGGGGGAAAAACATTCAGTACTTC.

The CDR3 spells CASSTGLAGAFVEQFF. The CDR3 DNA sequence: TGCGCCAGCAGTACGGGACTAGCGGGAGCTTTCGTTGAGCAGTTCTTC. The rearrangement links TRBV10-2 to TRBJ2-1, with 14 bases identical to TRBD2. Germline CDR1 and CDR2: WSHSY and SAAADI. This CDR3 comprises 16 residues. The junction had 9 bases not matched to a gene; V was cut back by 5 bases and J by 9 bases.